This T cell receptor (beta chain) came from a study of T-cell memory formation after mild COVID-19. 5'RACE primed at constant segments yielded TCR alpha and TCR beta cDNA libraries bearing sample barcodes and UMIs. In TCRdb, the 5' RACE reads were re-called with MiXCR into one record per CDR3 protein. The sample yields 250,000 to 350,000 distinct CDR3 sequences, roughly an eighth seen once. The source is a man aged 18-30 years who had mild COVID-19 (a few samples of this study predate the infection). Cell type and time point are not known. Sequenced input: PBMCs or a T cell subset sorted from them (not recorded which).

The CDR3 DNA is TGCGCCAGCATCGAGCTTTTAGCCAAAAACATTCAGTACTTC. Residues: CASIELLAKNIQYF. The rearrangement uses TRBV4-1 and TRBJ2-4; D is unclear. The CDR3 extends over 14 amino acids. The V end lost 7 bases, the J end lost 0 bases, and 10 bases lay between the germline ends. The germline V gene has CDR1 MGHRA and CDR2 YSYEKL.